What follows describes a single T cell receptor (beta chain). Its antigen remains unidentified. A much bigger clone sits one base away, suggesting this may be a read error. Starting from 500 ng of total RNA, TCR beta cDNA was produced with a primer in the constant region. It was through three nested multiplex PCR rounds of slightly modified ARM-PCR that TCR beta libraries arose. It was with TRBV1-TRBV30 forward primers and a C-beta reverse primer that the first two PCR rounds were run, at roughly 10 cycles each. TCRdb reprocessed the multiplex PCR reads with MiXCR, giving one entry per CDR3 protein. The profile shows 95,000 to 150,000 distinct CDR3 sequences, 50% to 70% of them singletons. DNA and RNA were both co-extracted from 20-30 mg of bulk tissue that had not been sorted. Donors were untreated and chronically infected with HBV. This CDR3 has 15 amino acids. CDR1 is SQVTM and CDR2 is ANQGSEA in the germline V gene. Trimming took 5 bases from V and 2 from J, leaving 17 bases between them.

These data belong to a study of tumor-infiltrating lymphocytes in primary liver carcinoma. Study results and caveats: Significantly greater top-250-clone fractions characterized tumors relative to blood (p = 0.039).

The sample comprised liver tumor tissue from sampling region 1. Subset defined: tumor region T1, superior pole. The rearrangement links TRBV29-1 to TRBJ2-3, with a tentative D call TRBD2 (6 bases). The receptor was derived from a woman between 55 and 75 years old with primary liver carcinoma and hepatitis B virus infection. The CDR3 spells CSVYTGTGNTDTQYF. DNA of the CDR3: TGCAGCGTTTACACCGGGACTGGGAACACAGATACGCAGTATTTT.